This paragraph covers one T cell receptor beta chain sequence. Its antigen remains unidentified. This table comes from immunoSEQ multiplex PCR, and its TCRdb copy is limited to in-frame clones, with some not included. This sample has 70,000 to 75,000 clones, with less than 85% found just once. Second-dose recipients at about 4 or about 12 weeks were treated as one pooled group. The data stem from a study of T cell responses to AZD1222 COVID-19 vaccine. V lost 1 base, J lost 2 bases, and 15 bases lay in between. The CDR3 extends over 18 amino acids. Study conclusions and caveats: The donor group comprised mostly white British people and more females; the analysis possibly underestimated clonal diversity. None of the repertoires were sampled until the peak T cell response had passed. Reports indicate that nearly half of spike-specific TCRs are directed at unmutated variant regions.

The chain carries TRBV23-1 and TRBJ2-6, with D perhaps TRBD1 or TRBD2 (6 bases each). TRBV23-1 is noted as an ORF with a role that remains uncertain. Material: peripheral blood, obtained 28 days after the second AZD1222 dose. The receptor comes from an adult who received the AZD1222 COVID-19 vaccine. CDR3 sequence: CASSQFRPGAPGANVLTF. CDR3 bases: TGCGCCAGCAGTCAATTCCGTCCGGGGGCGCCTGGGGCCAACGTCCTGACTTTC.